Presented here are 6 T cell receptor beta chains from one specimen sequenced in a study of blood T cell repertoires in COVID-19. Generated by immunoSEQ multiplex PCR, the TCRdb table keeps only in-frame clones and is missing some. Of some 40,000 clones in the sample, approximately 80% are singletons; the top ten hold approximately 15%. Sequenced material: peripheral blood. The receptors derive from a man between 65 and 85 years old with acute or convalescent COVID-19.

Concerning this clone: Distinct nucleotide sequences in the sample also encode this CDR3. The rearrangement links TRBV13 to TRBJ2-7, with 11 bases identical to TRBD1. The trim removed 3 bases at V and 7 bases at J, leaving 11 bases unmatched. The CDR3 is 16 amino acids. Germline V lookup: CDR1 PRHDT, CDR2 FYEKMQ (reference sequence). CDR3 sequence: CASSLLKDRGRQEQYF. The CDR3 DNA reads as TGTGCCAGCAGCTTGCTAAAGGACAGGGGGCGGCAAGAGCAGTACTTC.

This clone was counted a few times. Other DNA sequences in this specimen translate into the identical CDR3. The genes are TRBV6-5 and TRBJ1-5, with 9 bases identical to TRBD1. CDR1 is MNHEY and CDR2 is SVGAGI in the germline V gene. V gave up 0 bases and J gave up 4 bases; unmatched junction bases: 1. The CDR3 length is 15 residues. The CDR3 is CASSYSGTGNQPQHF. The CDR3 nucleotides read TGTGCCAGCAGTTACTCAGGGACAGGGAATCAGCCCCAGCATTTT.

The rearrangement links TRBV5-1 to TRBJ2-3; no clear D. The CDR3 is 13 amino acids. Germline V gene sequence: CDR1 SGHRS, CDR2 YFSETQ. V lost 7 bases and J 0 bases, leaving 9 bases between the germline ends. CDR3 in DNA: TGCGCCAGCTCAGTGTCTAGCACAGATACGCAGTATTTT. Encoded protein: CASSVSSTDTQYF.

The chain carries TRBV27 and TRBJ2-2; 7 bases line up with TRBD2. This CDR3 has 18 amino acids. Germline V CDR1 and CDR2: MNHEY, SMNVEV (reference sequence). With 8 bases clipped from V and 0 bases from J, the junction kept 15 bases outside the gene matches. The CDR3: CASASFLSGTANTGELFF. The CDR3 DNA is TGTGCCAGCGCTTCCTTTTTAAGCGGGACCGCGAACACCGGGGAGCTGTTTTTT.

This rearrangement joins TRBV6-2 or TRBV6-3 to TRBJ2-7; 7 positions agree with TRBD1. The V gene end was trimmed by 2 bases and the J gene end by 1 base; junction bases not matched to a gene: 2. The CDR3 totals 14 residues. Per germline, CDR1 MNHEY and CDR2 SVGEGT. The CDR3 spells CASSYRGQSYEQYF. DNA for the CDR3: TGTGCCAGCAGTTACCGGGGACAGTCCTACGAGCAGTACTTC.

The chain joins TRBV5-1 to TRBJ2-3; maybe TRBD2 (6 bases). The V gene's germline CDR1 is SGHRS and CDR2 YFSETQ. Trimming stripped 0 bases from V and 1 base from J, with 12 bases between. The CDR3 length is 16 residues. The CDR3 protein is CASSLGVASGTDTQYF. CDR3 DNA: TGCGCCAGCAGCTTGGGGGTAGCTAGCGGCACAGATACGCAGTATTTT.